Described below is a single T cell receptor (beta chain) sequence and its context. The data originate from a study of CD8 T cells in Susac syndrome. RNA amounts of roughly 0.45 to 1 ug underwent reverse transcription with random hexamers. TCRdb fed the immunoSEQ multiplex PCR reads into MiXCR, producing one record per CDR3 protein. Among around 300,000 distinct CDR3 sequences listed, 65% to 90% were seen once. The ends lost 7 bases at V and 0 bases at J; junction bases unmatched: 7. The CDR3 has 15 residues. Germline CDR1 is SGHRS and CDR2 is YFSETQ. The chain carries TRBV5-1 and TRBJ2-1, with 7 bases identical to TRBD1. The sample consisted of CD8+ T cells from PBMCs. This sequence originates from a human donor with multiple sclerosis. CDR3 in DNA: TGCGCCAGCGGGACAGTCTCCTACTCCTACAATGAGCAGTTCTTC. The encoded protein is CASGTVSYSYNEQFF.